Listed below are T cell receptor beta chains from one sample, sequenced in a study of blood T cell repertoires in COVID-19. Measured with immunoSEQ multiplex PCR; TCRdb has only the in-frame clones, and not every one. This sample carries around 200,000 clones, around 80% of them seen once, and the ten largest clones take 2.5% to 3.5%. Sequenced input: peripheral blood. These receptors originate from a woman of 80 years or more with active or convalescent COVID-19. The CDR3 runs from the conserved cysteine through the conserved F or W. Each record gives: clone size, D gene, J gene, V gene, CDR3 protein, CDR3 DNA. A D gene is named only where the DNA matches it firmly. The listing skips clone size in some rows; elsewhere it reads once, few, many or a size class.

clone_size: .; d_call: TRBD2; j_call: TRBJ2-1; v_call: TRBV5-1; cdr3_aa: CASSSGPSGGARNEQFF; cdr3_nt: TGCGCCAGCAGCTCTGGCCCTAGCGGGGGGGCGAGGAATGAGCAGTTCTTC
clone_size: .; d_call: .; j_call: TRBJ2-2; v_call: TRBV29-1; cdr3_aa: CSVLGATGELFF; cdr3_nt: TGCAGCGTTCTGGGCGCGACCGGGGAGCTGTTTTTT
clone_size: .; d_call: .; j_call: TRBJ2-7; v_call: TRBV2; cdr3_aa: CASNEQGRGAYEQYF; cdr3_nt: TGTGCCAGCAACGAACAGGGGCGGGGGGCCTACGAGCAGTACTTC
clone_size: once; d_call: TRBD1; j_call: TRBJ1-1; v_call: TRBV6-1; cdr3_aa: CASSEPYRRQGTEAFF; cdr3_nt: TGTGCCAGCAGTGAACCCTATAGGAGACAGGGGACTGAAGCTTTCTTT
clone_size: .; d_call: TRBD2; j_call: TRBJ2-5; v_call: TRBV19; cdr3_aa: CASSIGGAGGQETQYF; cdr3_nt: TGTGCCAGTAGTATAGGAGGAGCGGGGGGTCAAGAGACCCAGTACTTC
clone_size: .; d_call: TRBD1; j_call: TRBJ2-7; v_call: TRBV11-2; cdr3_aa: CASSPGQGVGEQYF; cdr3_nt: TGTGCCAGCAGCCCGGGACAGGGGGTAGGCGAGCAGTACTTC
clone_size: .; d_call: TRBD2; j_call: TRBJ2-5; v_call: TRBV12-3/TRBV12-4; cdr3_aa: CASREGGETQYF; cdr3_nt: TGTGCCAGCCGGGAGGGGGGGGAGACCCAGTACTTC
clone_size: .; d_call: .; j_call: TRBJ1-6; v_call: TRBV5-1; cdr3_aa: CASRTGPNSPLHF; cdr3_nt: TGCGCCAGCAGGACAGGACCAAATTCACCCCTCCACTTT
clone_size: .; d_call: .; j_call: TRBJ1-2; v_call: TRBV28; cdr3_aa: CASSLFAGQYGYTF; cdr3_nt: TGTGCCAGCAGTTTATTCGCGGGGCAATATGGCTACACCTTC
clone_size: .; d_call: .; j_call: TRBJ1-1; v_call: TRBV2; cdr3_aa: CASSLWTLNTEAFF; cdr3_nt: TGTGCCAGCAGTCTCTGGACATTGAACACTGAAGCTTTCTTT
clone_size: once; d_call: TRBD2; j_call: TRBJ2-7; v_call: TRBV7-2; cdr3_aa: CASSFSGGISYEQYF; cdr3_nt: TGTGCCAGCAGCTTTAGCGGGGGGATCTCCTACGAGCAGTACTTC
clone_size: few; d_call: TRBD1; j_call: TRBJ1-5; v_call: TRBV19; cdr3_aa: CASIDRGNRPQHF; cdr3_nt: TGTGCCAGTATCGACAGGGGAAATCGACCCCAGCATTTT
clone_size: .; d_call: TRBD1; j_call: TRBJ1-2; v_call: TRBV18; cdr3_aa: CASSPQKQGASDGYTF; cdr3_nt: TGTGCCAGCTCACCACAAAAACAGGGGGCGTCAGATGGCTACACCTTC
clone_size: few; d_call: TRBD1; j_call: TRBJ1-1; v_call: TRBV5-1; cdr3_aa: CASSLPGQGAHRLAFF; cdr3_nt: TGCGCCAGCAGCTTACCGGGACAGGGGGCGCACCGTCTAGCTTTCTTT
clone_size: .; d_call: TRBD2; j_call: TRBJ2-7; v_call: TRBV6-6; cdr3_aa: CASQAGHSSYEQYF; cdr3_nt: TGTGCCAGTCAAGCGGGGCACAGCTCCTACGAGCAGTACTTC
clone_size: .; d_call: .; j_call: TRBJ2-1; v_call: TRBV5-1; cdr3_aa: CCSDPSYNEQFF; cdr3_nt: TGCTGTAGTGATCCCTCCTACAATGAGCAGTTCTTC
clone_size: .; d_call: .; j_call: TRBJ1-2; v_call: TRBV4-1; cdr3_aa: CASSQADRNDYGYTF; cdr3_nt: TGCGCCAGCAGCCAGGCCGACAGGAACGACTATGGCTACACCTTC
clone_size: few; d_call: TRBD1; j_call: TRBJ1-3; v_call: TRBV28; cdr3_aa: CATPNPQQGDSGNTIYF; cdr3_nt: TGTGCCACCCCAAACCCCCAACAGGGGGATTCTGGAAACACCATATATTTT
clone_size: .; d_call: TRBD2; j_call: TRBJ2-1; v_call: TRBV4-2; cdr3_aa: CASSPRTSGGAPGEQFF; cdr3_nt: TGTGCCAGCAGCCCCCGGACTAGCGGGGGGGCCCCCGGTGAGCAGTTCTTC
clone_size: .; d_call: .; j_call: TRBJ1-2; v_call: TRBV29-1; cdr3_aa: CSVETGSWGYTF; cdr3_nt: TGCAGCGTCGAAACAGGGTCGTGGGGCTACACCTTC
clone_size: .; d_call: TRBD1; j_call: TRBJ1-1; v_call: TRBV10-3; cdr3_aa: CANRGGGTEAFF; cdr3_nt: TGTGCCAACAGGGGAGGGGGCACTGAAGCTTTCTTT
clone_size: .; d_call: .; j_call: TRBJ1-2; v_call: TRBV12-3/TRBV12-4; cdr3_aa: CASSRDGWGYTF; cdr3_nt: TGTGCCAGCTCTCGGGATGGGTGGGGCTACACCTTC
clone_size: .; d_call: .; j_call: TRBJ2-5; v_call: TRBV2; cdr3_aa: CASSPTLLGGTQYF; cdr3_nt: TGTGCCAGCAGTCCGACCCTACTGGGGGGGACCCAGTACTTC
clone_size: .; d_call: .; j_call: TRBJ1-1; v_call: TRBV5-4; cdr3_aa: CASSTGQINTEAFF; cdr3_nt: TGTGCCAGCAGCACCGGACAAATAAACACTGAAGCTTTCTTT
clone_size: .; d_call: TRBD1; j_call: TRBJ1-2; v_call: TRBV3-1/TRBV3-2; cdr3_aa: CASSAGQAGYTF; cdr3_nt: TGTGCCAGCAGCGCGGGACAGGCGGGCTACACCTTC
clone_size: .; d_call: TRBD1; j_call: TRBJ1-1; v_call: TRBV14; cdr3_aa: CASSRVLTGGGIEAFF; cdr3_nt: TGTGCCAGCAGCCGAGTACTAACAGGGGGCGGCATAGAAGCTTTCTTT
clone_size: .; d_call: TRBD2; j_call: TRBJ2-3; v_call: TRBV15; cdr3_aa: CATSRDPGTTGDTQYF; cdr3_nt: TGTGCCACCAGCAGAGATCCGGGGACTACTGGGGATACGCAGTATTTT
clone_size: .; d_call: .; j_call: TRBJ2-5; v_call: TRBV9; cdr3_aa: CASSVGAGNQETQYF; cdr3_nt: TGTGCCAGCAGCGTAGGGGCAGGAAACCAAGAGACCCAGTACTTC
clone_size: .; d_call: .; j_call: TRBJ1-6; v_call: TRBV6-5; cdr3_aa: CASSFPIQGRDSPLHF; cdr3_nt: TGTGCCAGCAGTTTTCCCATACAGGGAAGGGATTCACCCCTCCACTTT
clone_size: .; d_call: .; j_call: TRBJ2-7; v_call: TRBV19; cdr3_aa: CASSIGAWSEQYF; cdr3_nt: TGTGCCAGTAGTATTGGGGCCTGGAGCGAGCAGTACTTC
clone_size: .; d_call: .; j_call: TRBJ1-1; v_call: TRBV18; cdr3_aa: CASSPRGSNTEAFF; cdr3_nt: TGTGCCAGCTCACCACGTGGCTCGAACACTGAAGCTTTCTTT
clone_size: .; d_call: .; j_call: TRBJ2-7; v_call: TRBV5-1; cdr3_aa: CASSLTLSGGDEQYF; cdr3_nt: TGCGCCAGCAGCTTGACGCTCTCTGGGGGCGACGAGCAGTACTTC
clone_size: many; d_call: TRBD1; j_call: TRBJ2-7; v_call: TRBV3-1/TRBV3-2; cdr3_aa: CASSHLGTVYEQYF; cdr3_nt: TGTGCCAGCAGCCATCTCGGGACAGTCTACGAGCAGTACTTC
clone_size: few; d_call: TRBD1; j_call: TRBJ1-2; v_call: TRBV4-3; cdr3_aa: CASSPTQGFYGYTF; cdr3_nt: TGCGCCAGCAGCCCGACACAGGGGTTCTATGGCTACACCTTC
clone_size: once; d_call: .; j_call: TRBJ1-5; v_call: TRBV6-1; cdr3_aa: CASSDSLRRISNQPQHF; cdr3_nt: TGTGCCAGCAGTGATTCGCTAAGGCGGATAAGCAATCAGCCCCAGCATTTT
clone_size: .; d_call: TRBD1; j_call: TRBJ2-7; v_call: TRBV3-1/TRBV3-2; cdr3_aa: CASSRTGTVSYEQYF; cdr3_nt: TGTGCCAGCAGCCGGACAGGGACGGTCTCCTACGAGCAGTACTTC
clone_size: .; d_call: .; j_call: TRBJ2-5; v_call: TRBV5-1; cdr3_aa: CASSQGLKQETQYF; cdr3_nt: TGCGCCAGCAGCCAGGGACTGAAACAAGAGACCCAGTACTTC